This passage covers 21 T cell receptor beta chains from one sample sequenced in a study of blood T cell repertoires in COVID-19. The protocol was immunoSEQ multiplex PCR, while the TCRdb copy is restricted to in-frame clones and leaves out a portion. The sample lists fewer than 85,000 clones; around nine tenths were seen once. Source material: peripheral blood. These receptors were obtained from a man over 45 with active COVID-19.

The chain has TRBV3-1 (or the pseudogene TRBV3-2) and TRBJ2-6; D is ambiguous. V shed 4 bases and J shed 0 bases, with 10 bases lying between them. The CDR3 covers 16 residues. The germline V gene has CDR1 LGHDT and CDR2 YNNKEL (reference sequence). This CDR3 reads CASSLLQSSGANVLTF. The CDR3 bases are TGTGCCAGCAGCCTACTCCAATCCTCTGGGGCCAACGTCCTGACTTTC.

V usage is TRBV3-1 (or the pseudogene TRBV3-2) and J usage is TRBJ1-6; a weak D match, TRBD1 (5 bases). CDR1 and CDR2 from the germline V gene are LGHDT and YNNKEL (reference sequence). V lost 0 bases and J 10 bases, leaving 16 bases between the germline ends. The CDR3 contains 16 residues. In DNA, the CDR3 is TGTGCCAGCAGCCAAGATCTGGCCCCCTCAGGGTCACCCCTCCACTTT. Translating gives CASSQDLAPSGSPLHF.

The J gene is TRBJ1-2, the V gene TRBV6-6, with D maybe TRBD1 (5 bases). The CDR3 is 13 amino acids. The germline V gene encodes CDR1 MNHNY and CDR2 SVGAGI (reference sequence). V lost 7 bases and J 7 bases, leaving 16 bases between the germline ends. The CDR3 DNA is TGTGCCAGCATAGAAGGGGAAGTAGGTGGCTACACCTTC. This gives the protein CASIEGEVGGYTF.

The CDR3 DNA reads as TGTGCCAGCTCCCGGGGGGATGGAGAGACCCAGTACTTC. Its protein product is CASSRGDGETQYF. The chain links TRBV5-5 to TRBJ2-5; 7 nucleotides agree with TRBD2. V lost 7 bases and J lost 4; bases outside the gene matches: 7. The CDR3 loop spans 13 amino acids. Germline values: CDR1 SGHKS, CDR2 YYEKEE (reference sequence).

This chain joins TRBV12-3 or TRBV12-4 and TRBJ1-2; tentative D call: TRBD1 (5 bases). The CDR3 contains 11 residues. Trimming removed 7 bases at V and 7 bases at J, with 10 bases between. Here the CDR3 reads CASTLGGGYTF. The CDR3 nucleotides read TGTGCCAGCACCCTCGGGGGTGGCTACACCTTC.

V is TRBV15 and J is TRBJ1-4; TRBD1 is a possible D gene (6 bases). The germline V gene has CDR1 LNHNV and CDR2 YYDKDF (reference sequence). The ends were cut back, 5 bases at V and 10 bases at J, with 11 bases in the middle. This CDR3 has 12 amino acids. The CDR3 region has the DNA TGTGCCACCAGCGAACAGGGTGGAAAACTGTTTTTT. This encodes CATSEQGGKLFF.

The rearrangement joins TRBV15 to TRBJ2-3; tentative D call: TRBD2 (5 bases). V shed 5 bases and J shed 6 bases, with 15 bases lying between them. The CDR3 has 14 residues. CDR1 and CDR2 from the germline V gene are LNHNV and YYDKDF (reference sequence). In DNA, the CDR3 is TGTGCCACCAGCGAGGGCCCCGATATGGATACGCAGTATTTT. Translating it yields CATSEGPDMDTQYF.

V gene TRBV28 combines with J gene TRBJ1-4; D uncertain. Germline V gene lookup returns CDR1 MDHEN and CDR2 SYDVKM. This CDR3 has 14 residues. V was trimmed by 6 bases and J by 3 bases, leaving 11 bases between them. DNA of the CDR3: TGTGCCAGCAGCGAGGGAGGTGCTAATGAAAAACTGTTTTTT. Its protein is CASSEGGANEKLFF.

The rearrangement uses TRBV19 and TRBJ1-5; D remains ambiguous. Trimming removed 4 bases from V and 7 bases from J, with 8 bases in between. This CDR3 has 12 residues. Germline V gives CDR1 LNHDA, CDR2 SQIVND (reference sequence). In nucleotides, the CDR3 is TGTGCCAGTAGTACGGTTTCCCAGCCCCAGCATTTT. Protein sequence: CASSTVSQPQHF.

V gene TRBV28 combines with J gene TRBJ2-3; a possible D gene is TRBD1 (6 bases). Between the trimmed V and J ends, which lost 7 bases and 3 bases, there was a span of 11 bases. Germline V gene data show CDR1 as MDHEN and CDR2 as SYDVKM. The CDR3 extends over 13 amino acids. Here the CDR3 reads CASNTGTTDTQYF. The CDR3 coding sequence is TGTGCCAGCAACACGGGGACAACAGATACGCAGTATTTT.

The chain joins TRBV14 to TRBJ2-2; D is undetermined. Germline loops: CDR1 SGHDN, CDR2 FVKESK. With 4 bases removed from V and 6 bases from J, the gap between germline ends came to 6 bases. This CDR3 region has 12 residues. CDR3 loop: CASSPFAGELFF. The CDR3 DNA reads TGTGCCAGCAGCCCCTTTGCCGGGGAGCTGTTTTTT.

The V and J genes are TRBV4-1 and TRBJ1-4, with 7 bases lining up with TRBD1. CDR1 is MGHRA and CDR2 is YSYEKL in the germline V gene. V lost 3 bases and J lost 4; bases outside the gene matches: 11. CDR3 length: 17 amino acids. The CDR3 sequence is CASSQPTKDRINEKLFF. The CDR3, as DNA: TGCGCCAGCAGCCAGCCGACAAAGGACAGGATTAATGAAAAACTGTTTTTT.

The rearrangement uses TRBV9 and TRBJ2-1; D might be TRBD2 (6 bases). Germline CDR1 is SGDLS and CDR2 is YYNGEE. The germline V and J ends were trimmed by 0 bases and 4 bases, with 14 bases remaining between them. This CDR3 is built from 16 residues. Written as DNA, the CDR3 is TGTGCCAGCAGCGTAGGGTTTGGCGGGGCGTACAATGAGCAGTTCTTC. Amino acids: CASSVGFGGAYNEQFF.

The V call is TRBV7-9, the J call TRBJ1-2; no firm D call. Germline CDR1 is SEHNR and CDR2 is FQNEAQ (reference sequence). V dropped 1 base and J dropped 8 bases, with 8 bases sitting between them. The CDR3 runs to 12 residues. In DNA, the CDR3 is TGTGCCAGCAGCTTAGTGGGAGAGGGCTACACCTTC. As protein: CASSLVGEGYTF.

This rearrangement joins TRBV10-3 to TRBJ2-4, with 7 positions matching TRBD2. CDR1 is ENHRY, CDR2 SYGVKD, per germline. Trimming at V came to 6 bases and at J to 2 bases, leaving 7 bases not matched to a gene. There are 15 residues in the CDR3. The CDR3 region has the DNA TGTGCCATCAGCCCCACCGGGACTACCAAAAACATTCAGTACTTC. It translates to CAISPTGTTKNIQYF.

The chain uses TRBV12-3 or TRBV12-4 and TRBJ1-2; D uncertain. The CDR3 contains 13 residues. The V end lost 1 base, the J end lost 4 bases, and 7 bases lay between the germline ends. CDR3 protein: CASSLVEGYGYTF. The CDR3 coding sequence is TGTGCCAGCAGTTTAGTGGAGGGCTATGGCTACACCTTC.

The chain is built from TRBV27 and TRBJ2-2; 8 bases align to TRBD1. V shed 8 bases and J 1 base; nucleotides not matched to a gene: 6. Germline V gives CDR1 MNHEY, CDR2 SMNVEV (reference sequence). This CDR3 comprises 15 residues. The CDR3 sequence is CASGTGTGNTGELFF. CDR3 DNA: TGTGCCAGCGGGACCGGGACAGGGAACACCGGGGAGCTGTTTTTT.

The chain joins TRBV11-1 to TRBJ2-3; tentatively, D is TRBD2 (5 bases). V was clipped by 5 bases and J by 4 bases, with 16 bases between them. The CDR3 sequence is 15 residues long. The germline V gene encodes CDR1 SGHAT and CDR2 FQDESV (reference sequence). The CDR3 region has the DNA TGTGCCAGCAGCCGTTGGCGGGCGGCGGCAGATACGCAGTATTTT. It yields the protein CASSRWRAAADTQYF. Variable domain in full (rest from reference TRBV11-1 and TRBJ2-3): EAEVAQSPRYKITEKSQAVAFWCDPISGHATLYWYRQILGQGPELLVQFQDESVVDDSQLPKDRFSAERLKGVDSTLKIQPAELGDSAMYLCASSRWRAAADTQYFGPGTRLTVL.

V gene TRBV27 combines with J gene TRBJ2-2; 9 positions agree with TRBD1. Trimming removed 6 bases from V and 2 bases from J; junction bases left unmatched: 13. There are 18 residues in the CDR3. CDR1 is MNHEY and CDR2 is SMNVEV in the germline V gene (reference sequence). CDR3 in amino acids: CASSSRDRESLNTGELFF. Here the CDR3 DNA reads TGTGCCAGCAGCTCCCGGGACAGGGAAAGCCTTAACACCGGGGAGCTGTTTTTT.

This clone was observed a single time. The chain recombines TRBV24-1 with TRBJ1-6; TRBD1 matches 7 bases. V shed 2 bases and J 9 bases; nucleotides not matched to a gene: 6. This CDR3 comprises 15 residues. Germline V gene lookup returns CDR1 KGHDR and CDR2 SFDVKD. The CDR3 region has the DNA TGTGCCACCAGTGATTCGAGGGACAGCTCTTCACCCCTCCACTTT. It encodes CATSDSRDSSSPLHF.

V is TRBV7-9 and J is TRBJ2-2, with 9 bases identical to TRBD1. Germline V lookup: CDR1 SEHNR, CDR2 FQNEAQ (reference sequence). CDR3 length equals 14 residues. V lost 5 bases, J lost 7 bases, and 5 bases stayed unmatched. The chain's CDR3 is CASSQQGANGELFF. Here the CDR3 DNA reads TGTGCCAGCAGCCAACAGGGGGCGAACGGGGAGCTGTTTTTT.